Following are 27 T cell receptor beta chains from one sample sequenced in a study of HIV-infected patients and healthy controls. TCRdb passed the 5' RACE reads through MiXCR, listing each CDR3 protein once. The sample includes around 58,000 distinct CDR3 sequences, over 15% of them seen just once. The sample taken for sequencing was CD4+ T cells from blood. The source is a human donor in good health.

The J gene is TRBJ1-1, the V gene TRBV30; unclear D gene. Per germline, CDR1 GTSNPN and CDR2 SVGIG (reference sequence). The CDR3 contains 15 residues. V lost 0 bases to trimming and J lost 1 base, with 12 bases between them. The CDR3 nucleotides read TGTGCCTGGAGTGTCAGGCTACTTACGAACACTGAAGCTTTCTTT. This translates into CAWSVRLLTNTEAFF.

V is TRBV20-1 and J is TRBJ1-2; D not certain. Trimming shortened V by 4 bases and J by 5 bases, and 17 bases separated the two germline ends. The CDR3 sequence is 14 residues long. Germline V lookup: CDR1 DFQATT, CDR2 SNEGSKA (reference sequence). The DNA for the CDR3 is TGCAGTGCTAATTCCCCCCCGTCGGGGTATGGCTACACCTTC. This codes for CSANSPPSGYGYTF.

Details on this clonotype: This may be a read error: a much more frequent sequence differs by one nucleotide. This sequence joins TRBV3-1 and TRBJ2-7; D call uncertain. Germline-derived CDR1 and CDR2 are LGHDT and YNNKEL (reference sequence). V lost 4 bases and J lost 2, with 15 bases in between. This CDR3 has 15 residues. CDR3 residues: CASSPGVVFTYEQYF. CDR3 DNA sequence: TGTGCCAGCAGCCCTGGGGTAGTCTTTACCTACGAGCAGTACTTC.

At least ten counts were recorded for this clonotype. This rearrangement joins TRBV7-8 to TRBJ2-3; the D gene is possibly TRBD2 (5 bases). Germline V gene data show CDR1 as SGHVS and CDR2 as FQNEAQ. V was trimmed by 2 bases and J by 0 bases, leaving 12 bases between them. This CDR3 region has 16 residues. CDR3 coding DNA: TGTGCCAGCAGCTTAAATGGAGCGGCTAGCACAGATACGCAGTATTTT. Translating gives CASSLNGAASTDTQYF. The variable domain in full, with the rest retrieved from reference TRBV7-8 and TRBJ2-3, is GAGVSQSPRYKVAKRGQDVALRCDPISGHVSLFWYQQALGQGPEFLTYFQNEAQLDKSGLPSDRFFAERPEGSVSTLKIQRTQQEDSAVYLCASSLNGAASTDTQYFGPGTRLTVL.

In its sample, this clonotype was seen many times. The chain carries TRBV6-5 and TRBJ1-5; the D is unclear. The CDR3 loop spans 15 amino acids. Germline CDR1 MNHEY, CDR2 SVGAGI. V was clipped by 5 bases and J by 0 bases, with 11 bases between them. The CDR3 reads CASSKTRYSNQPQHF. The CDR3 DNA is TGTGCCAGCAGTAAGACCCGTTATAGCAATCAGCCCCAGCATTTT.

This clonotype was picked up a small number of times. The CDR3 protein is CASSQFARENTEAFF. In DNA form, the CDR3 reads TGCGCCAGCAGCCAGTTTGCCAGGGAGAACACTGAAGCTTTCTTT. The chain links TRBV4-3 to TRBJ1-1; D may be TRBD1 (5 bases). The CDR3 runs to 15 residues. V lost 3 bases and J lost 1, with 12 bases in between. Germline V gene data show CDR1 as LGHNA and CDR2 as YSLEER.

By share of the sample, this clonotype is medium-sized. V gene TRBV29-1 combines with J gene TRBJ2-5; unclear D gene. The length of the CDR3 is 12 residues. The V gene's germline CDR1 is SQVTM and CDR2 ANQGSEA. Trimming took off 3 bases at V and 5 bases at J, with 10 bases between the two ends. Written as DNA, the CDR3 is TGCAGCGTTGATCTGGGTTCCGAGACCCAGTACTTC. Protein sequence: CSVDLGSETQYF.

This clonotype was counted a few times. CDR3 protein: CSVEDKNIQYF. The CDR3 DNA follows: TGCAGCGTTGAAGACAAAAACATTCAGTACTTC. This chain uses TRBV29-1 with TRBJ2-4; the D is unclear. The germline V gene encodes CDR1 SQVTM and CDR2 ANQGSEA. The ends were cut back, 0 bases at V and 3 bases at J, with 0 bases in the middle. This CDR3 has 11 amino acids.

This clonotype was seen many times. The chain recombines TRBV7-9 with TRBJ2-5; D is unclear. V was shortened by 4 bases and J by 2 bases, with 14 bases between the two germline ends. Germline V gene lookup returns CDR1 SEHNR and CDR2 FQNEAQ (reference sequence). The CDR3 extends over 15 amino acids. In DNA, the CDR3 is TGTGCCAGCAGCTCCGGTCGAACTATACAAGAGACCCAGTACTTC. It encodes CASSSGRTIQETQYF. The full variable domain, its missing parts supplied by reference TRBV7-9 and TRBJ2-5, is DTGVSQNPRHKITKRGQNVTFRCDPISEHNRLYWYRQTLGQGPEFLTYFQNEAQLEKSRLLSDRFSAERPKGSFSTLEIQRTEQGDSAMYLCASSSGRTIQETQYFGPGTRLLVL.

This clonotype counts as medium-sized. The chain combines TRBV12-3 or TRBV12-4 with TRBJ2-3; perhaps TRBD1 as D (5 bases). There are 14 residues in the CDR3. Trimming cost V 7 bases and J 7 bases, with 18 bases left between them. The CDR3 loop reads CASTLSPGLNTQYF. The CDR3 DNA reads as TGTGCCAGCACCTTATCCCCAGGGCTAAATACGCAGTATTTT.

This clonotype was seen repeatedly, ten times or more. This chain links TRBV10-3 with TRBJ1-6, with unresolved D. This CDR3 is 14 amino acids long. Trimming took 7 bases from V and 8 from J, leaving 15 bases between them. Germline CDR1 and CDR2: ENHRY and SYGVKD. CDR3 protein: CAITGSEGHSPLHF. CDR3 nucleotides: TGTGCCATCACCGGGTCAGAAGGACATTCACCCCTCCACTTT.

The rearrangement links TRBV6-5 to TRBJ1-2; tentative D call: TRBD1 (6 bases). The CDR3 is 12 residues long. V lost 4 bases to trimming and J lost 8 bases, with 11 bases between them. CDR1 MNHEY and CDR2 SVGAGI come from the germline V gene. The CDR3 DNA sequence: TGTGCCAGCAGTTCCGGGGGCGAAGGCTACACCTTC. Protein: CASSSGGEGYTF.

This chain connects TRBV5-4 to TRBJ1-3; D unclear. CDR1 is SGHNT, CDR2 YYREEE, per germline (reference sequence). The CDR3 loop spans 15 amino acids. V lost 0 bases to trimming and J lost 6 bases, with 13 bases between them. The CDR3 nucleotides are TGTGCCAGCAGCTTGGCAGGCCGAATTGAAAACACCATATATTTT. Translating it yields CASSLAGRIENTIYF.

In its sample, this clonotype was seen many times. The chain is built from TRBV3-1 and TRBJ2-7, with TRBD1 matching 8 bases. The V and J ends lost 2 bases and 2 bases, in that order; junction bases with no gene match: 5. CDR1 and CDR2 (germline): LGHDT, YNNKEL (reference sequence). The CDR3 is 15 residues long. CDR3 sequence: CASSQRTGPTYEQYF. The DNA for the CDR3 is TGTGCCAGCAGCCAAAGGACAGGGCCCACCTACGAGCAGTACTTC.

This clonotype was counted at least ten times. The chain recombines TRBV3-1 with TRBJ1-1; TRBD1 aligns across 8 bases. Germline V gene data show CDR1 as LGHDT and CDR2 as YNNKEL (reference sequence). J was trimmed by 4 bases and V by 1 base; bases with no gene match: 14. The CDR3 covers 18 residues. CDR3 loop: CASSQARTGYGKSTEAFF. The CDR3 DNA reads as TGTGCCAGCAGCCAAGCTAGGACAGGGTACGGTAAGAGCACTGAAGCTTTCTTT.

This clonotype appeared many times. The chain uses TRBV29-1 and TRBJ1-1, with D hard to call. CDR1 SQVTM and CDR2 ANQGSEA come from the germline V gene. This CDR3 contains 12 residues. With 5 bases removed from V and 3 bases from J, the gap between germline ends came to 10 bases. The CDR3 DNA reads TGCAGCGTTTTGTCAGACTACACTGAAGCTTTCTTT. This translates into CSVLSDYTEAFF.

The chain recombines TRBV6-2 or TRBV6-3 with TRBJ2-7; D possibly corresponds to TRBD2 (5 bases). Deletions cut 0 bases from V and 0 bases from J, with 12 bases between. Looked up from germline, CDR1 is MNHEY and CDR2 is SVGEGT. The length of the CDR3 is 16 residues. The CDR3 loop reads CASSYSWRANSYEQYF. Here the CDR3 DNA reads TGTGCCAGCAGTTACTCTTGGCGGGCCAACTCCTACGAGCAGTACTTC.

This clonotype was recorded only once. The DNA for the CDR3 is TGCAGCGTTTCAGGGGGCGGCGATCAGCCCCAGCATTTT. Translated, it gives CSVSGGGDQPQHF. The genes are TRBV29-1 and TRBJ1-5; 8 nucleotides agree with TRBD1. CDR3 length equals 13 residues. Germline CDR1 SQVTM, CDR2 ANQGSEA. V shed 5 bases, J shed 5 bases, and the junction held 5 bases outside the gene matches.

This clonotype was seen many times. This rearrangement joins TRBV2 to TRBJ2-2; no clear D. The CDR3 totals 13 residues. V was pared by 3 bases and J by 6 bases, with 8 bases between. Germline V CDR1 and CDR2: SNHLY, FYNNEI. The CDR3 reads CASSDDSAGELFF. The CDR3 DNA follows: TGTGCCAGCAGTGATGATTCTGCCGGGGAGCTGTTTTTT.

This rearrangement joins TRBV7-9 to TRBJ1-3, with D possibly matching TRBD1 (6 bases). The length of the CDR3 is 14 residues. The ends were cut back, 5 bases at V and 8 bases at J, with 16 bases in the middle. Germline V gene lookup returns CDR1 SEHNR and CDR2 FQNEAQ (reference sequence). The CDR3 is CASSPGGGSDTIYF. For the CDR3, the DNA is TGTGCCAGCAGCCCAGGAGGGGGTTCAGACACCATATATTTT.

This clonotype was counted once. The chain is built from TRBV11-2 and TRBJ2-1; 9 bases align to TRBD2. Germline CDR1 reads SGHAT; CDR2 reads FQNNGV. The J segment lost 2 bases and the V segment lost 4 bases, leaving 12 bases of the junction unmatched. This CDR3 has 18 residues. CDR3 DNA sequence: TGTGCCAGCAGCTCTTTCTTTAGCGGGAGTATCCCCTACAATGAGCAGTTCTTC. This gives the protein CASSSFFSGSIPYNEQFF.

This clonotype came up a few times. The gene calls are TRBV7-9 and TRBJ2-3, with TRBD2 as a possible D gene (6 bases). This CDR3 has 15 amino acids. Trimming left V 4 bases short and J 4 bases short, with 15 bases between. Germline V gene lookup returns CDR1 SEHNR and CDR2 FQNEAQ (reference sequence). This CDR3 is CASSWTTGLADTQYF. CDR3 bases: TGTGCCAGCAGCTGGACTACGGGGTTGGCAGATACGCAGTATTTT.

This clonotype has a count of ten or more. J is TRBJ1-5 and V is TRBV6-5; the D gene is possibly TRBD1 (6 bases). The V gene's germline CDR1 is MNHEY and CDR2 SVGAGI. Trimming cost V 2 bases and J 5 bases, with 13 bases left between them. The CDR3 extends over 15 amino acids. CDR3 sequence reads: CASSYTTGSDQPQHF. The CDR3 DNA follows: TGTGCCAGCAGTTACACGACAGGATCGGATCAGCCCCAGCATTTT.

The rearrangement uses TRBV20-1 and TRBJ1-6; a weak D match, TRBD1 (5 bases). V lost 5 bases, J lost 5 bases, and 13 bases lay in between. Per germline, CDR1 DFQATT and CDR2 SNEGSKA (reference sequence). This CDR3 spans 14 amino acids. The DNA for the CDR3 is TGCAGTGCTGTCTCCCCGGGACATAATTCACCCCTCCACTTT. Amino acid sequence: CSAVSPGHNSPLHF.

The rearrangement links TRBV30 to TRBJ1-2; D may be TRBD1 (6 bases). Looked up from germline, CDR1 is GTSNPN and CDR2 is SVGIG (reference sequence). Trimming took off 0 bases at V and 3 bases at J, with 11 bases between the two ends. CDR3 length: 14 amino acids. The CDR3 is CAWSVGGGDYGYTF. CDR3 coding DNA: TGTGCCTGGAGTGTAGGGGGGGGCGACTATGGCTACACCTTC.

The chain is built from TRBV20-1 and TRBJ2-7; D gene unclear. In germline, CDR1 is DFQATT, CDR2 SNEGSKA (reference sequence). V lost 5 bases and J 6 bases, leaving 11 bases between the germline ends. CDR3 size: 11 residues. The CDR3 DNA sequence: TGCAGTGCTTTTTTTTCGGGCGAGCAGTACTTC. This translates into CSAFFSGEQYF.

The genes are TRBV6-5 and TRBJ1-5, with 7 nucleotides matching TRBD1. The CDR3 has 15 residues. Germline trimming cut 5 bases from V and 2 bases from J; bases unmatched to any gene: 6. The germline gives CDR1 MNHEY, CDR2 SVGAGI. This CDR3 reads CASSRQGSGNQPQHF. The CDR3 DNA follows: TGTGCCAGCAGTCGACAGGGTTCGGGCAATCAGCCCCAGCATTTT.